What follows is one TCR beta chain and its context. This may be a read error: a much more frequent sequence differs by one nucleotide. A universal primer site and UMIs were added as TCR cDNA was made by 5'RACE template switching. TCRdb itself ran the 5' RACE reads through MiXCR, one entry per CDR3 protein. This table holds roughly 120,000 distinct CDR3 sequences, more than 7.5% found once. CDR1 is LGHNA and CDR2 is YSLEER in the germline V gene. The CDR3 sequence is 16 residues long. This sample was included in a study of T cells after yellow fever vaccination. The receptor's source is a man in his thirties or forties who received the YFV17D yellow fever vaccine. The V and J genes are TRBV4-3 and TRBJ1-4; maybe TRBD1 (6 bases). The source material was CD8+ T cells sorted from PBMCs, sampled 45 days after the yellow fever booster vaccination. CDR3 DNA: TGCGCCATCAGCCAAGGGGGGATGGGTTTTGAGGAAAAACTGTTTTTT. It translates to CAISQGGMGFEEKLFF.